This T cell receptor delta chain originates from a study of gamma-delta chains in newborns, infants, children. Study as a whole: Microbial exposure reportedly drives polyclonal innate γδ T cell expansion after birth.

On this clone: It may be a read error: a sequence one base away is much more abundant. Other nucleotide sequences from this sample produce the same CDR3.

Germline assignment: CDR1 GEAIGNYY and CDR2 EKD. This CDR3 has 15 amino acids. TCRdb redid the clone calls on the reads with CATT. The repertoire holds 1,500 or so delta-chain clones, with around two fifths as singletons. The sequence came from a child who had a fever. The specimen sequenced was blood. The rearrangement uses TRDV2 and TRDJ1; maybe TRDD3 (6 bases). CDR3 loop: CACDSLGPRADKLIF. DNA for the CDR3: TGTGCCTGTGACTCCCTGGGGCCTCGGGCCGATAAACTCATCTTC.